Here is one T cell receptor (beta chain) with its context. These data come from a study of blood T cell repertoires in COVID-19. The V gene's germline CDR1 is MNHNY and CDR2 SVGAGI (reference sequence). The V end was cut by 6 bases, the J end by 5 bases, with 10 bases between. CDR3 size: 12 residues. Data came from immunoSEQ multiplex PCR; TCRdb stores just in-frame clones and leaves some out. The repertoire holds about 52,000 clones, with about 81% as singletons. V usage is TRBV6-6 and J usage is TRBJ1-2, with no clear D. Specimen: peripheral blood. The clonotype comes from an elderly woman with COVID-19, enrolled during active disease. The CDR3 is CASRTEKYGYTF. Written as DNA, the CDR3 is TGTGCCAGCAGAACAGAAAAATATGGCTACACCTTC.